A selection of T cell receptor beta chains follows, all from one sample in a study of PD-1 blockade in mismatch repair-deficient tumors. TCRdb keeps only in-frame clones here, not all; method: immunoSEQ multiplex PCR. Of some 48,000 clones listed, more than 65% are singletons. This specimen consisted of peripheral blood, obtained roughly 21 weeks after starting pembrolizumab. All receptors derive from an adult with mismatch repair-deficient cancer. Each CDR3 is given with its conserved first and last residue. Fields, in order: V gene, J gene, D gene, clone size, CDR3 protein, CDR3 DNA. The D gene is left open where the match is weak. Some rows have no size entry. The others give once, few or many, or a class for an expanded clone.

TRBV7-3	TRBJ1-1	-	-	CASSLTENTEAFF	TGTGCCAGCAGCTTAACGGAAAACACTGAAGCTTTCTTT
TRBV7-3	TRBJ2-1	-	once	CASSQFGFISYNEQFF	TGTGCCAGCAGCCAGTTCGGGTTCATCTCCTACAATGAGCAGTTCTTC
TRBV11-3	TRBJ2-1	TRBD2	-	CASSGGLAGVNEQFF	TGTGCCAGCAGCGGGGGACTAGCGGGAGTCAATGAGCAGTTCTTC
TRBV5-1	TRBJ2-7	-	-	CASSLIIAGSYEQYF	TGCGCCAGCAGCTTGATAATTGCGGGGTCCTACGAGCAGTACTTC
TRBV30	TRBJ2-3	-	-	CAWSVGRNTDTQYF	TGTGCCTGGAGTGTAGGTCGGAACACAGATACGCAGTATTTT
TRBV28	TRBJ1-1	-	-	CASSPPGYLTEAFF	TGTGCCAGCAGTCCCCCAGGGTACCTCACTGAAGCTTTCTTT
TRBV5-1	TRBJ2-7	-	-	CASSLMTETSEQYF	TGCGCCAGCAGCTTAATGACCGAGACCTCCGAGCAGTACTTC
TRBV12-5	TRBJ1-5	-	once	CASGLVRQPQHF	TGTGCTAGTGGTTTGGTACGACAGCCCCAGCATTTT
TRBV2	TRBJ1-1	-	few	CASSFREEAEAFF	TGTGCCAGCAGTTTTAGGGAGGAGGCTGAAGCTTTCTTT
TRBV19	TRBJ1-5	-	-	CASSIGRQANQPQHF	TGTGCCAGTAGTATAGGTCGACAGGCTAATCAGCCCCAGCATTTT
TRBV7-6	TRBJ1-1	-	-	CASSLEAWGPGVFF	TGTGCCAGCAGCCTAGAGGCGTGGGGACCGGGAGTTTTCTTT
TRBV28	TRBJ1-2	TRBD1	-	CASSPPRGPNYGYTF	TGTGCCAGCAGTCCCCCAAGGGGGCCAAACTATGGCTACACCTTC
TRBV7-2	TRBJ1-5	-	once	CASSLDWDQPQHF	TGTGCCAGCAGCTTAGATTGGGATCAGCCCCAGCATTTT
TRBV7-2	TRBJ2-1	-	once	CASSPPSFHEQFF	TGTGCCAGCAGCCCCCCTTCGTTCCATGAGCAGTTCTTC
TRBV13	TRBJ1-1	-	-	CASSTGQTTDTEAFF	TGTGCCAGCAGCACCGGCCAGACGACGGACACTGAAGCTTTCTTT
TRBV11-3	TRBJ2-5	TRBD2	-	CASRQYRTSGRDETQYF	TGTGCCAGCAGACAATATCGGACTAGCGGGAGGGATGAGACCCAGTACTTC
TRBV5-6	TRBJ2-3	TRBD1	-	CASSPGQTPTDTQYF	TGTGCCAGCAGCCCGGGACAGACCCCCACAGATACGCAGTATTTT
TRBV2	TRBJ2-1	-	-	CASSSMSSYNEQFF	TGTGCCAGCAGCAGCATGAGCTCCTACAATGAGCAGTTCTTC
TRBV19	TRBJ2-7	-	-	CASSHLSGEQYF	TGTGCCAGTAGCCACCTCAGTGGCGAGCAGTACTTC
TRBV11-3	TRBJ1-1	-	medium-sized	CASRAGNTEAFF	TGTGCCAGCAGGGCAGGGAACACTGAAGCTTTCTTT
TRBV7-9	TRBJ2-2	-	-	CASSVRGNTGELFF	TGTGCCAGCAGCGTCAGGGGGAACACCGGGGAGCTGTTTTTT
TRBV18	TRBJ2-7	TRBD1	-	CASSPGTESYEQYF	TGTGCCAGCTCACCAGGGACAGAATCCTACGAGCAGTACTTC
TRBV7-3	TRBJ2-3	-	-	CASSSGMSGDTQYF	TGTGCCAGCAGCTCGGGGATGAGCGGAGATACGCAGTATTTT
TRBV30	TRBJ1-4	-	once	CAWRKGNEKLFF	TGTGCCTGGAGGAAGGGTAATGAAAAACTGTTTTTT
TRBV11-3	TRBJ2-3	-	-	CASSLDGGATDTQYF	TGTGCCAGCAGCTTAGATGGGGGGGCAACAGATACGCAGTATTTT
TRBV19	TRBJ2-7	TRBD1	-	CASSLGQGPFYEQYF	TGTGCCAGTAGTCTGGGACAGGGCCCATTCTACGAGCAGTACTTC
TRBV6-1	TRBJ2-1	-	-	CASSVRGLHNEQFF	TGTGCCAGCAGCGTCAGGGGATTACACAATGAGCAGTTCTTC
TRBV7-2	TRBJ2-2	-	-	CASSPRIGGLGELFF	TGTGCCAGCAGTCCGCGGATCGGGGGCCTCGGGGAGCTGTTTTTT
TRBV7-3	TRBJ2-3	TRBD2	-	CASSQTSGGTDTQYF	TGTGCCAGCAGCCAGACTAGCGGAGGCACAGATACGCAGTATTTT
TRBV28	TRBJ1-5	TRBD1	-	CASSRQGSQPQHF	TGTGCCAGCAGTCGACAGGGTAGTCAGCCCCAGCATTTT
TRBV7-2	TRBJ2-3	TRBD2	-	CASSHPRTSEGDIDTQYF	TGTGCCAGCAGCCATCCTAGGACTAGCGAAGGGGATATAGATACGCAGTATTTT
TRBV7-9	TRBJ2-3	TRBD1	once	CASSPTGGSTDTQYF	TGTGCCAGCAGCCCTACAGGGGGAAGCACAGATACGCAGTATTTT
TRBV5-6	TRBJ1-2	-	-	CASIPRADFNYGYTF	TGTGCCAGCATACCCCGGGCGGATTTTAACTATGGCTACACCTTC
TRBV7-7	TRBJ2-5	TRBD1	-	CASSASGTGLETQYF	TGTGCTAGCAGCGCATCCGGGACAGGGTTAGAGACCCAGTACTTC
TRBV10-3	TRBJ2-3	-	-	CAISESSRNSGTDTQYF	TGTGCCATCAGTGAGTCGTCACGGAATTCAGGCACAGATACGCAGTATTTT
TRBV5-1	TRBJ2-2	TRBD1	-	CASSYAGTVTTGELFF	TGCGCCAGCAGCTACGCCGGGACAGTAACCACCGGGGAGCTGTTTTTT
TRBV14	TRBJ2-1	-	-	CASSQELAYNEQFF	TGTGCCAGCAGCCAAGAGTTAGCCTACAATGAGCAGTTCTTC
TRBV5-4	TRBJ1-2	-	-	CASSLASRPNYGYTF	TGTGCCAGCAGCTTGGCCAGCCGACCCAACTATGGCTACACCTTC
TRBV15	TRBJ1-3	TRBD1	-	CATSNNNRGGNTIYF	TGTGCCACCAGCAACAACAACAGGGGCGGAAACACCATATATTTT
TRBV11-3	TRBJ1-1	-	-	CASSFLSMNTEAFF	TGTGCCAGCAGCTTTCTGAGCATGAACACTGAAGCTTTCTTT
TRBV4-3	TRBJ2-2	-	-	CASSQRVIGELFF	TGCGCCAGCAGCCAAAGGGTTATCGGGGAGCTGTTTTTT
TRBV19	TRBJ2-3	-	-	CASSIRSGSTDTQYF	TGTGCCAGTAGTATAAGGAGCGGGAGCACAGATACGCAGTATTTT
TRBV19	TRBJ2-2	-	-	CASSIGSGQPLGGELFF	TGTGCCAGTAGTATCGGCTCAGGGCAGCCACTCGGAGGGGAGCTGTTTTTT
TRBV28	TRBJ2-4	-	-	CASSPRPNIQYF	TGTGCCAGCAGTCCGCGGCCAAACATTCAGTACTTC
TRBV11-2	TRBJ2-3	TRBD2	-	CASSPGLAGGTDTQYF	TGTGCCAGCAGCCCAGGACTAGCGGGAGGCACAGATACGCAGTATTTT
TRBV5-1	TRBJ1-1	-	-	CASSLEGFRNTEAFF	TGCGCCAGCAGCTTGGAGGGGTTTAGGAACACTGAAGCTTTCTTT
TRBV5-4	TRBJ1-5	-	-	CASSLGGRAGNQPQHF	TGTGCCAGCAGCTTGGGAGGGAGGGCCGGCAATCAGCCCCAGCATTTT
TRBV6-5	TRBJ2-7	-	-	CASSQIFYEQYF	TGTGCCAGCAGCCAGATTTTCTACGAGCAGTACTTC
TRBV6-6	TRBJ1-1	TRBD1	-	CASSIGQEREAFF	TGTGCCAGCAGTATCGGACAGGAGCGGGAAGCTTTCTTT
TRBV7-2	TRBJ2-7	-	few	CASSLPELFAYEQYF	TGTGCCAGCAGCTTACCGGAACTTTTTGCCTACGAGCAGTACTTC
TRBV5-4	TRBJ2-3	-	-	CASSTRAVGDTQYF	TGTGCCAGCAGCACTAGAGCCGTGGGGGATACGCAGTATTTT
TRBV9	TRBJ2-3	-	-	CASSPNTDTQYF	TGTGCCAGCAGCCCCAACACAGATACGCAGTATTTT
TRBV2	TRBJ1-2	TRBD1	-	CASSEAPLGQKGNYGYTF	TGTGCCAGCAGTGAAGCCCCCCTGGGACAGAAGGGAAACTATGGCTACACCTTC
TRBV6-1	TRBJ1-1	TRBD1	-	CASSEALWDSLNTEAFF	TGTGCCAGCAGTGAAGCGCTATGGGACAGCCTGAACACTGAAGCTTTCTTT
TRBV27	TRBJ2-2	-	-	CASSYEPPIGRTGELFF	TGTGCCAGCAGTTACGAGCCCCCTATTGGGAGGACCGGGGAGCTGTTTTTT
TRBV19	TRBJ2-7	TRBD1	-	CASSNRGQSLYEQYF	TGTGCCAGTAGTAACAGGGGCCAGAGCCTTTACGAGCAGTACTTC
TRBV6-1	TRBJ2-6	-	-	CASSFAGSGANVLTF	TGTGCCAGCAGTTTTGCCGGATCTGGGGCCAACGTCCTGACTTTC
TRBV9	TRBJ1-1	TRBD1	few	CASSVGQYGTEAFF	TGTGCCAGCAGCGTGGGACAGTATGGAACTGAAGCTTTCTTT
TRBV6-1	TRBJ2-7	TRBD2	-	CASIRDGLAGEQYF	TGTGCCAGCATTCGGGATGGGTTAGCGGGAGAACAGTACTTC
TRBV7-3	TRBJ1-1	TRBD1	once	CASSLRPRDSSGLNTEAFF	TGTGCCAGCAGCTTAAGGCCCCGGGACAGTTCGGGGTTGAACACTGAAGCTTTCTTT